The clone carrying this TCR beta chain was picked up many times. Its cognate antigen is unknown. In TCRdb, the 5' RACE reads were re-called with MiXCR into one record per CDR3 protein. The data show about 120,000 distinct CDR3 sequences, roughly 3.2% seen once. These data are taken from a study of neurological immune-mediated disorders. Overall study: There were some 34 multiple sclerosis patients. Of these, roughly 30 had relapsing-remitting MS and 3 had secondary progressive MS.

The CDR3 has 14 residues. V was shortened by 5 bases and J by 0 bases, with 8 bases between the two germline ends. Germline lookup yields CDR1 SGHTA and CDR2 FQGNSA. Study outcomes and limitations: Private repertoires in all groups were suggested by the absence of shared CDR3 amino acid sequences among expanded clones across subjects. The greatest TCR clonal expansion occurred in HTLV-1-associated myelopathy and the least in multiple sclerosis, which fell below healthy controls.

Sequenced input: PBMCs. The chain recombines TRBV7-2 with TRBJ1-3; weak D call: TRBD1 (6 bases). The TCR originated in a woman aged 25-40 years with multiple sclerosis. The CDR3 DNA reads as TGTGCCAGCAGCGGGACAAGCTCTGGAAACACCATATATTTT. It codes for CASSGTSSGNTIYF.